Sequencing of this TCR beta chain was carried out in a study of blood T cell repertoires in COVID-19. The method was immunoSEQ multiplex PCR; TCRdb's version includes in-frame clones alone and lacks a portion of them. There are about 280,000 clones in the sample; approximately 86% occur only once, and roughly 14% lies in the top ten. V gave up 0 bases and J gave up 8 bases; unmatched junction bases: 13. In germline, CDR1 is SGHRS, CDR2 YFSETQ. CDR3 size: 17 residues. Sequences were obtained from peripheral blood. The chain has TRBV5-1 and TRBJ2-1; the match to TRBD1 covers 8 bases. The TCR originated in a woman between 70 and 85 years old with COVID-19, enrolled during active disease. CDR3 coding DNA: TGCGCCAGCAGCTTGGCCCCGGTAGGACAGGGTAACGATGAGCAGTTCTTC. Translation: CASSLAPVGQGNDEQFF.